The clone carrying this TCR beta chain was seen only a few times. Patients at the Seattle site were enrolled during active infection and followed longitudinally. These data belong to a study of blood T cell repertoires in COVID-19. Study-wide background: Acute and convalescent COVID-19 specimens originated in the United States, Italy and Spain. Sample material is recorded as cDNA or gDNA derived from T cells, B-cell-depleted T cells, or PBMCs.

The germline gives CDR1 DFQATT, CDR2 SNEGSKA (reference sequence). This CDR3 spans 13 amino acids. Deletions cut 3 bases from V and 1 base from J, with 9 bases between. Authors' data handling: Nucleated cell number was recorded as an estimate derived from reference gene primer amplification. Some clones are missing from TCRdb's copy, which holds only in-frame ones; the method was immunoSEQ multiplex PCR. V, J and clone size derive from that table, while D and trimming were established from the DNA sequence. The sample shows over 400,000 clones, 85% to 90% of them seen only once. The material sequenced was peripheral blood. V usage is TRBV20-1 and J usage is TRBJ2-5, with D maybe TRBD2 (6 bases). The receptor comes from a woman aged 50 to 60 with COVID-19, enrolled during active disease. CDR3 DNA sequence: TGCAGTGCTAGTGTGGGGGGCCAAGAGACCCAGTACTTC. Its translation: CSASVGGQETQYF.